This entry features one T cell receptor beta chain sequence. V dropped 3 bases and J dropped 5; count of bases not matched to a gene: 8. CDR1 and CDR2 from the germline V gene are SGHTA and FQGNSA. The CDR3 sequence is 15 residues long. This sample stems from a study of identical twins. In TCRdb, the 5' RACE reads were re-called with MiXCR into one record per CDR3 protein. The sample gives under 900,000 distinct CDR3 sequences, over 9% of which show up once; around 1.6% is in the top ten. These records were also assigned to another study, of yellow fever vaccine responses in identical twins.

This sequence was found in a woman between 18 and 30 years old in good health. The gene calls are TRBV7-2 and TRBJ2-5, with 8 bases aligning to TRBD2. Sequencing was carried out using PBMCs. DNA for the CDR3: TGTGCCAGCAGCTTGGCGAGCGGGAGAGGGGAGACCCAGTACTTC. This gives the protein CASSLASGRGETQYF. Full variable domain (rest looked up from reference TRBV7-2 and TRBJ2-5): GAGVSQSPSNKVTEKGKDVELRCDPISGHTALYWYRQSLGQGLEFLIYFQGNSAPDKSGLPSDRFSAERTGGSVSTLTIQRTQQEDSAVYLCASSLASGRGETQYFGPGTRLLVL.